What follows are 21 T cell receptor beta chains derived from one specimen sequenced in a study of blood T cell repertoires in COVID-19. Sequenced by immunoSEQ multiplex PCR; TCRdb stores in-frame clones only, minus some. The sample includes a few hundred thousand clones, 70% to 90% of them seen just once. The sample consisted of peripheral blood. The receptor set was obtained from a woman aged 25 to 39 with acute or convalescent COVID-19.

The V gene is TRBV10-3, the J gene TRBJ1-1, with 8 bases that match TRBD1. Germline V CDR1 and CDR2: ENHRY, SYGVKD. This CDR3 comprises 14 residues. The trim removed 4 bases at V and 4 bases at J, leaving 5 bases unmatched. This CDR3 is CAISGRTGLTEAFF. CDR3 bases: TGTGCCATCAGTGGGAGGACAGGGCTCACTGAAGCTTTCTTT.

The rearrangement joins TRBV5-4 to TRBJ2-5; D uncertain. From germline, CDR1 is SGHNT and CDR2 YYREEE (reference sequence). There are 14 residues in the CDR3. Trimming pared 4 bases from V and 5 bases from J, leaving 15 bases between. The CDR3 region is CASSPPEHPETQYF. The CDR3 DNA reads as TGTGCCAGCAGCCCCCCGGAGCACCCGGAGACCCAGTACTTC.

The chain uses TRBV30 and TRBJ2-7; the match to TRBD2 covers 10 bases. This CDR3 contains 13 residues. With V trimmed by 1 base and J by 5 bases, 2 bases remained unmatched. The germline V gene has CDR1 GTSNPN and CDR2 SVGIG (reference sequence). The CDR3 sequence: CAWSGLAGDEQYF. The DNA for the CDR3 is TGTGCCTGGAGTGGGCTAGCGGGAGACGAGCAGTACTTC.

The chain employs TRBV20-1 and TRBJ2-1; 13 bases align to TRBD2. The CDR3 spans 16 residues. CDR1 and CDR2 (germline): DFQATT, SNEGSKA (reference sequence). Losses at the gene ends were 3 bases for V and 10 bases for J; bases not matched to a gene: 12. The CDR3 sequence: CSASHRTSGSKGEQFF. The CDR3, as DNA: TGCAGTGCTAGTCATAGGACTAGCGGGAGTAAGGGGGAGCAGTTCTTC.

The chain couples TRBV21-1 to TRBJ2-6; TRBD1 is taken as the D call from the table, unchecked against the DNA. TRBV21-1 is a listed pseudogene. The CDR3 consists of 17 residues. The CDR3 spells CASSKDRGSSGANVLTF. The CDR3 region has the DNA TGTGCCAGCAGCAAGGACAGGGGCTCCTCTGGGGCCAACGTCCTGACTTTC.

The chain is built from TRBV2 and TRBJ2-2, with unresolved D. CDR3 length: 16 residues. V was clipped by 3 bases and J by 6 bases, with 17 bases between them. CDR1 is SNHLY and CDR2 is FYNNEI in the germline V gene. The CDR3 sequence: CASSDLVIGVAGELFF. Here the CDR3 DNA reads TGTGCCAGCAGTGATCTAGTCATCGGTGTAGCCGGGGAGCTGTTTTTT.

The chain employs TRBV5-6 and TRBJ2-7; possibly TRBD2 for D (5 bases). CDR3 length: 14 residues. Trimming stripped 5 bases from V and 9 bases from J, with 21 bases between. Germline values: CDR1 SGHDT, CDR2 YYEEEE. CDR3 coding DNA: TGTGCCAGCAGGGAGAACGGGAACCCAGTAGGGCAGTACTTC. It specifies CASRENGNPVGQYF.

A single count supports this clone. The chain couples TRBV18 to TRBJ1-1, with TRBD1 matching 9 bases. V gave up 5 bases and J gave up 4 bases; unmatched junction bases: 5. Germline assignment: CDR1 KGHSH and CDR2 LQKENI. The CDR3 has 14 residues. CDR3 residues: CASSKDRGPTEAFF. The CDR3 bases are TGTGCCAGCTCAAAGGACAGGGGACCCACTGAAGCTTTCTTT.

The chain combines TRBV9 with TRBJ2-1; 8 nucleotides align to TRBD2. CDR3 length equals 15 residues. CDR1 SGDLS and CDR2 YYNGEE come from the germline V gene. V lost 0 bases and J lost 9; bases outside the gene matches: 8. CDR3 in DNA: TGTGCCAGCAGCGTAGTTGGTCTAGCGGGTACTGAGCAGTTCTTC. Translating it yields CASSVVGLAGTEQFF.

The chain joins TRBV9 to TRBJ2-3; TRBD2 is a possible D gene (5 bases). Per germline, CDR1 SGDLS and CDR2 YYNGEE. This CDR3 is built from 14 residues. The V end lost 1 base, the J end lost 3 bases, and 9 bases lay between the germline ends. The CDR3 spells CASSVRLATDTQYF. The CDR3 bases are TGTGCCAGCAGCGTACGGCTAGCAACAGATACGCAGTATTTT. Combining the CDR3 with reference TRBV9 and TRBJ2-3 gives the whole variable domain DSGVTQTPKHLITATGQRVTLRCSPRSGDLSVYWYQQSLDQGLQFLIQYYNGEERAKGNILERFSAQQFPDLHSELNLSSLELGDSALYFCASSVRLATDTQYFGPGTRLTVL.

Notes on this clone: A much more abundant neighbour one base away suggests this may be a read error. The chain has TRBV6-2 or TRBV6-3 and TRBJ2-3; a possible D gene is TRBD2 (5 bases). V dropped 5 bases and J dropped 0 bases, with 6 bases sitting between them. The CDR3 is made up of 13 amino acids. Per germline, CDR1 MNHEY and CDR2 SVGEGT. The CDR3 loop reads CASSRTSTDTQYF. The DNA for the CDR3 is TGTGCCAGCAGTCGGACTAGCACAGATACGCAGTATTTT.

This chain joins TRBV19 and TRBJ1-5; D might be TRBD1 (6 bases). CDR1 and CDR2 from the germline V gene are LNHDA and SQIVND (reference sequence). The V end lost 7 bases, the J end lost 0 bases, and 13 bases lay between the germline ends. CDR3 length: 15 amino acids. DNA for the CDR3: TGTGCCAGTATGAAACAGGGAAATAGCAATCAGCCCCAGCATTTT. Translation gives CASMKQGNSNQPQHF.

This clone was seen more than once but under ten times. The J gene is TRBJ2-6, the V gene TRBV7-8; a possible D gene is TRBD1 (5 bases). The CDR3 length is 15 residues. CDR1 SGHVS and CDR2 FQNEAQ come from the germline V gene. V lost 5 bases and J 4 bases, leaving 12 bases between the germline ends. This CDR3 reads CASSPLGRGANVLTF. CDR3 DNA: TGTGCCAGCAGCCCATTGGGGCGGGGGGCCAACGTCCTGACTTTC.

The sample holds a few counts of this clone. This chain links TRBV24-1 with TRBJ2-7, with a possible D match to TRBD1 (6 bases). This CDR3 has 15 residues. Germline loops: CDR1 KGHDR, CDR2 SFDVKD. The V end was cut by 1 base, the J end by 2 bases, with 11 bases between. The DNA for the CDR3 is TGTGCCACCAGTGATTTTTCAGGGGAAACCTACGAGCAGTACTTC. Translation: CATSDFSGETYEQYF.

The CDR3 DNA sequence: TGTGCCAGCAGCCGTGGGTCGGGTTACGAGCAGTACTTC. Translated, it gives CASSRGSGYEQYF. The V call is TRBV4-2, the J call TRBJ2-7, with D uncertain. V lost 4 bases to trimming and J lost 4 bases, with 11 bases between them. The germline CDR1 and CDR2 sequences are LGHNA and YNFKEQ. CDR3 length equals 13 residues.

V is TRBV5-1 and J is TRBJ2-5; D might be TRBD1 (6 bases). V dropped 3 bases and J dropped 1 base, with 10 bases sitting between them. The germline V gene has CDR1 SGHRS and CDR2 YFSETQ. This CDR3 region has 14 residues. CDR3 sequence reads: CASSYDRLQETQYF. The CDR3 coding sequence is TGCGCCAGCAGCTATGACAGGCTCCAAGAGACCCAGTACTTC.

This chain links TRBV4-3 with TRBJ2-1; no clear D gene. The V and J ends lost 0 bases and 4 bases respectively, with 7 bases between them. Per the germline V gene, CDR1 is LGHNA and CDR2 is YSLEER. The length of the CDR3 is 14 residues. The CDR3 region has the DNA TGCGCCAGCAGCCAAGAAGCGACTTACAATGAGCAGTTCTTC. Translated: CASSQEATYNEQFF.

This clone appeared a single time. This chain links TRBV7-3 with TRBJ2-1; the D gene is possibly TRBD2 (6 bases). CDR1 is SGHTA, CDR2 FQGTGA, per germline. Trimming left V 2 bases short and J 4 bases short, with 15 bases between. This CDR3 has 16 residues. CDR3 in DNA: TGTGCCAGCAGCTTAGTACGCCTGGAGGGGTACAATGAGCAGTTCTTC. Amino acids: CASSLVRLEGYNEQFF.

The J gene is TRBJ2-3, the V gene TRBV7-2, with 10 nucleotides matching TRBD2. The CDR3 totals 16 residues. V lost 3 bases and J lost 5; bases outside the gene matches: 8. Germline assignment: CDR1 SGHTA and CDR2 FQGNSA. CDR3 sequence reads: CASSFRAGGPGDTQYF. Here the CDR3 DNA reads TGTGCCAGCAGCTTCCGAGCGGGAGGGCCAGGAGATACGCAGTATTTT. The complete variable domain, with remaining parts taken from reference TRBV7-2 and TRBJ2-3, reads GAGVSQSPSNKVTEKGKDVELRCDPISGHTALYWYRQSLGQGLEFLIYFQGNSAPDKSGLPSDRFSAERTGGSVSTLTIQRTQQEDSAVYLCASSFRAGGPGDTQYFGPGTRLTVL.

CDR3 residues: CASTYGGNGNTIYF. CDR3 nucleotides: TGTGCCAGCACGTACGGGGGAAACGGAAACACCATATATTTT. The chain recombines TRBV6-5 with TRBJ1-3; a weak D match, TRBD1 (5 bases). The CDR3 is made up of 14 amino acids. In germline, CDR1 is MNHEY, CDR2 SVGAGI. Deletions cut 7 bases from V and 4 bases from J, with 14 bases between.

This clone has just one count. In nucleotides, the CDR3 is TGTGCCATCAGTGATCTCAGGGATAATGAAAAACTGTTTTTT. Protein sequence: CAISDLRDNEKLFF. The chain is built from TRBV10-3 and TRBJ1-4, with TRBD1 as a possible D gene (5 bases). The CDR3 is 14 amino acids. The germline V and J ends were trimmed by 3 bases and 4 bases, with 9 bases remaining between them. Germline CDR1 and CDR2: ENHRY and SYGVKD.